The clone carrying this T cell receptor beta chain has just a few counts. Germline V gene lookup returns CDR1 GTSNPN and CDR2 SVGIG (reference sequence). The V end lost 4 bases, the J end lost 4 bases, and 10 bases lay between the germline ends. The CDR3 is 13 residues long. Original methodology: Nucleated cell counts were estimated from reference gene primer amplification. TCRdb's table, derived via immunoSEQ multiplex PCR, lists solely in-frame clones and lacks some. That table furnishes V, J and clone size, whereas the DNA furnished D and trimming. The data show some 74,000 clones, about 80% seen once. This sample is part of a study of blood T cell repertoires in COVID-19. Study in general: Collection of acute and convalescent COVID-19 samples took place in the United States, Italy and Spain. T cells, B-cell-depleted T cells, or PBMCs provided the cDNA or gDNA that served as material.

The rearrangement uses TRBV30 and TRBJ1-4, with D uncertain. Sequences were obtained from peripheral blood. This TCR derives from a human donor in a cohort sampled during active COVID-19. CDR3 sequence (DNA): TGTGCCTGGAATCGGCAGGTTAATGAAAAACTGTTTTTT. Protein sequence: CAWNRQVNEKLFF. The full variable domain, its missing parts supplied by reference TRBV30 and TRBJ1-4, is SQTIHQWPATLVQPVGSPLSLECTVEGTSNPNLYWYRQAAGRGLQLLFYSVGIGQISSEVPQNLSASRPQDRQFILSSKKLLLSDSGFYLCAWNRQVNEKLFFGSGTQLSVL.